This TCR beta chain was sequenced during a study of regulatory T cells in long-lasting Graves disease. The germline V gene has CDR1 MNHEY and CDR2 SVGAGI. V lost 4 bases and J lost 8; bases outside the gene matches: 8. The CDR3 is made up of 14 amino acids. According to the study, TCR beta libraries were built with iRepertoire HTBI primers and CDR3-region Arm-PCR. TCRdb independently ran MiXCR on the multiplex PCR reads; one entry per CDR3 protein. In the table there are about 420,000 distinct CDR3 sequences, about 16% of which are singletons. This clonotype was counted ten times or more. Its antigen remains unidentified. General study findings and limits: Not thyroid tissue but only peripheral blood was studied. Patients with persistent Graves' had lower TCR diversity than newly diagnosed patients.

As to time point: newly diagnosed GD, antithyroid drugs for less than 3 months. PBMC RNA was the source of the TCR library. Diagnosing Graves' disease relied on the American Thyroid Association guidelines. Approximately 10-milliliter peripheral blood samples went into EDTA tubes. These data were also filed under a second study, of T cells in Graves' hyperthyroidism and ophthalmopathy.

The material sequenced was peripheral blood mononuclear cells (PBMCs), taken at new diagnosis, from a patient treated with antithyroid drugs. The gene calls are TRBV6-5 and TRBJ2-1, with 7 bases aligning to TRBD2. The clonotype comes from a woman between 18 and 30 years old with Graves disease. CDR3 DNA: TGTGCCAGCAGTTGGGGCGGGAGACGGGATGAGCAGTTCTTC. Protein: CASSWGGRRDEQFF.